This TCR beta chain was identified in a study of PD-1 blockade in classical Hodgkin lymphoma. Findings of the study overall: CD4+ but not CD8+ TCR diversity rose significantly by C4D1. Relapsed/refractory patients reportedly had lower baseline diversity than newly diagnosed patients.

This CDR3 has 15 amino acids. Per germline, CDR1 MNHNY and CDR2 SVGAGI (reference sequence). The germline V and J ends were trimmed by 4 bases and 2 bases, with 11 bases remaining between them. Clones were read by immunoSEQ multiplex PCR, and TCRdb kept only the in-frame ones, dropping some. The sample has some 45,000 clones, roughly 78% seen once. The sample's time point: cycle 4 day 1 (C4D1), after more than five weeks of nivolumab. Exposure to brentuximab vedotin varied, and each patient had relapsed following autologous stem cell transplantation. Patients' outcomes at their best amounted to complete response, partial response or progressive disease. Notes on this clone: Its cognate antigen is unknown.

This clonotype was sampled from a human donor with classical Hodgkin lymphoma. This sequence joins TRBV6-6 and TRBJ2-2; TRBD1 might be the D (5 bases). Sequenced material: peripheral blood mononuclear cells (PBMCs), taken before the fourth cycle of nivolumab. The CDR3 sequence is CASSFDSFNTGELFF. The CDR3 DNA sequence: TGTGCCAGCAGTTTCGACAGTTTTAACACCGGGGAGCTGTTTTTT.